This entry describes one TCR beta chain. What it binds is not known. Primers included in the PCR were 60 Vbeta and 13 Jbeta primers. Only in-frame clones appear in the TCRdb table, and some are missing; sequencing was by immunoSEQ multiplex PCR. The sample shows about 82,000 clones, over 75% of them seen only once. The data were obtained in a study of cytomegalovirus exposure and HLA in healthy donors. Study-level findings and limits: Presence/absence analyses took donor sequencing depth as roughly uniform. It was reportedly the case that the classifier diagnosed cytomegalovirus status with high specificity and sensitivity. The later analysis indicated that the majority of CMV-associated TCR beta chains appeared HLA-restricted.

This clonotype originated in a human donor in good health. The sequencing sample was made of PBMCs.

CDR3 nucleotides: TGTGCCAGCAGTGGCGGGACAGGGATCTACGAGCAGTACTTC. Protein: CASSGGTGIYEQYF. The V gene is TRBV6-5, the J gene TRBJ2-7, with 9 nucleotides matching TRBD1. In germline, CDR1 is MNHEY, CDR2 SVGAGI. The ends lost 5 bases at V and 3 bases at J; junction bases unmatched: 5. The CDR3 covers 14 residues.